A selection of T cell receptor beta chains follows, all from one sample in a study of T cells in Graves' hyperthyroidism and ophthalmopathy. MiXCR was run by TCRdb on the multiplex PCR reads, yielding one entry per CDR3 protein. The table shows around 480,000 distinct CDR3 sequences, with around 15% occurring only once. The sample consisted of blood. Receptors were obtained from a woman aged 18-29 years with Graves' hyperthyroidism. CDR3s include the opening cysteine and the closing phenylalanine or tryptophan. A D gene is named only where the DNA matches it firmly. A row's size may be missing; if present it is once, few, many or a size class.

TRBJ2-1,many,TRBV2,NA,CASIWRGSYNEQFF,TGTGCCAGCATTTGGCGGGGATCCTACAATGAGCAGTTCTTC
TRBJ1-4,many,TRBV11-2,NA,CASSLVGGFNEKLFF,TGTGCCAGCAGCTTAGTCGGCGGATTTAATGAAAAACTGTTTTTT
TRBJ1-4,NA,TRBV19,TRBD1,CASSIRGQGVGATNEKLFF,TGTGCCAGTAGTATACGAGGACAGGGTGTTGGAGCAACTAATGAAAAACTGTTTTTT
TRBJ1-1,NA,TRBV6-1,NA,CASSTVPVGEAFF,TGTGCCAGCAGCACGGTCCCGGTCGGGGAAGCTTTCTTT
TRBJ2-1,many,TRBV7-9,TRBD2,CASSRTGLAGYNEQFF,TGTGCCAGCAGCCGAACCGGACTAGCGGGGTACAATGAGCAGTTCTTC
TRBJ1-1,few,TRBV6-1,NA,CASNPTGMAEAFF,TGTGCCAGCAATCCTACAGGGATGGCTGAAGCTTTCTTT
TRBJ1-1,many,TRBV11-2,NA,CASSFWGLNTEAFF,TGTGCCAGCAGCTTCTGGGGGCTGAACACTGAAGCTTTCTTT
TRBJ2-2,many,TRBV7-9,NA,CASSLAGTGELFF,TGTGCCAGCAGCTTAGCGGGCACCGGGGAGCTGTTTTTT
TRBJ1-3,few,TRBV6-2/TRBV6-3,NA,CASSSRRIKGTGNTIYF,TGTGCCAGCAGTTCCCGACGGATCAAGGGGACTGGAAACACCATATATTTT
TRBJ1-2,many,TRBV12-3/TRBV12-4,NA,CASSRRQEGGEGYTF,TGTGCCAGCAGTCGCCGACAGGAGGGTGGAGAGGGCTACACCTTC
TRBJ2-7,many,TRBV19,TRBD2,CASSSLAGPSYEQYF,TGTGCCAGTAGTAGTCTAGCGGGGCCATCCTACGAGCAGTACTTC
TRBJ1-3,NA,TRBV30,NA,CAWSVMGVGNTIYF,TGTGCCTGGAGTGTAATGGGGGTGGGAAACACCATATATTTT
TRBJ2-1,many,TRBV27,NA,CASSLFARDYNEQFF,TGTGCCAGCAGTTTATTTGCCAGGGACTACAATGAGCAGTTCTTC
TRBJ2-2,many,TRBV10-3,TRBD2,CAISAGTSGRGGELFF,TGTGCCATCTCCGCTGGGACTAGCGGGAGAGGCGGGGAGCTGTTTTTT
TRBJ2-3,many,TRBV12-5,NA,CASALIPGGTDTQYF,TGTGCTAGTGCCCTGATCCCGGGCGGCACAGATACGCAGTATTTT
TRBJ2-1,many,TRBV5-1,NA,CASSSGVPNEQFF,TGCGCCAGCAGCTCGGGGGTCCCAAATGAGCAGTTCTTC
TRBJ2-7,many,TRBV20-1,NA,CSAARSFMARGYEQYF,TGCAGTGCCGCTAGGAGTTTTATGGCTAGGGGGTACGAGCAGTACTTC
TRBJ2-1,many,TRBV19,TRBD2,CASSSSGRNYNEQFF,TGTGCCAGTAGTTCTAGCGGGAGGAATTACAATGAGCAGTTCTTC
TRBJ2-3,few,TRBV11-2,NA,CASRLTRVFTDTQYF,TGTGCCAGCAGGCTCACTAGGGTTTTCACAGATACGCAGTATTTT
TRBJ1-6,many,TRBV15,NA,CATSSTETDSPLHF,TGTGCCACCAGCAGCACAGAGACTGATTCACCCCTCCACTTT
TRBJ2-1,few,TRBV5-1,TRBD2,CASSLESWGSGNRNEQFF,TGCGCCAGCAGCTTGGAAAGCTGGGGTAGCGGGAATCGAAATGAGCAGTTCTTC
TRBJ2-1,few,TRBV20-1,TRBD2,CSARVALAPNNEQFF,TGCAGTGCTAGAGTAGCACTAGCGCCTAACAATGAGCAGTTCTTC
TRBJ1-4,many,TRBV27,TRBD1,CASSFGTSTGPTNEKLFF,TGTGCCAGCAGTTTTGGGACCTCGACAGGGCCGACTAATGAAAAACTGTTTTTT
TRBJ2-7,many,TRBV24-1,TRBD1,CAAGTGSYEQYF,TGTGCCGCCGGGACAGGATCCTACGAGCAGTACTTC
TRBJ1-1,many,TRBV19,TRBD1,CASIGQGGTEAFF,TGTGCCAGTATTGGACAGGGCGGCACTGAAGCTTTCTTT
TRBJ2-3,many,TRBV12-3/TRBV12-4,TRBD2,CASSTRGSTDTQYF,TGTGCCAGCTCCACGCGGGGGAGCACAGATACGCAGTATTTT
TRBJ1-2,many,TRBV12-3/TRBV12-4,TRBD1,CASSSQGGGGYGYTF,TGTGCCAGCAGTTCTCAAGGGGGCGGGGGCTATGGCTACACCTTC
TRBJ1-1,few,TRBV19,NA,CASTGRGGQNEAFF,TGTGCCAGTACGGGTCGGGGGGGTCAGAATGAAGCTTTCTTT
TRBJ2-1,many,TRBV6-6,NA,CASSYQFVSSYNEQFF,TGTGCCAGCAGTTACCAGTTCGTAAGCTCCTACAATGAGCAGTTCTTC
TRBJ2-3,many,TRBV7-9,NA,CASSQTGPTGTDTQYF,TGTGCCAGCAGCCAGACAGGTCCCACGGGCACAGATACGCAGTATTTT
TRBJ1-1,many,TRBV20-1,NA,CSARGPKNTEAFF,TGCAGTGCGAGGGGACCGAAGAACACTGAAGCTTTCTTT
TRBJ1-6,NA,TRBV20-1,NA,CSARTGRVGSPLHF,TGCAGTGCCCGCACCGGCAGGGTGGGCTCACCCCTCCACTTT